This entry concerns a single T cell receptor (beta chain). The target antigen is unknown. This sample is drawn from a study of T cell repertoires in cytomegalovirus infection. Findings and limits, study-wide: The ex vivo response showed dominance by HLA-C-restricted CMV-specific TCR beta clonotypes.

TCRdb independently ran MiXCR on the reads; one entry per CDR3 protein. The data hold roughly 760,000 distinct CDR3 sequences, with 35% to 45% observed a single time. V shed 4 bases and J 2 bases; nucleotides not matched to a gene: 5. The germline gives CDR1 SGHRS, CDR2 YFSETQ. The CDR3 is 16 amino acids. The rearrangement uses TRBV5-1 and TRBJ2-1; 11 bases are a match to TRBD2. The material sequenced was PBMCs. The clonotype comes from a human donor in good health (CMV status not recorded). Some clones in this sample may be carry-over from other donors' samples. CDR3 loop: CASSRDSGGAYNEQFF. The DNA for the CDR3 is TGCGCCAGCAGCCGCGATAGCGGGGGGGCCTACAATGAGCAGTTCTTC.